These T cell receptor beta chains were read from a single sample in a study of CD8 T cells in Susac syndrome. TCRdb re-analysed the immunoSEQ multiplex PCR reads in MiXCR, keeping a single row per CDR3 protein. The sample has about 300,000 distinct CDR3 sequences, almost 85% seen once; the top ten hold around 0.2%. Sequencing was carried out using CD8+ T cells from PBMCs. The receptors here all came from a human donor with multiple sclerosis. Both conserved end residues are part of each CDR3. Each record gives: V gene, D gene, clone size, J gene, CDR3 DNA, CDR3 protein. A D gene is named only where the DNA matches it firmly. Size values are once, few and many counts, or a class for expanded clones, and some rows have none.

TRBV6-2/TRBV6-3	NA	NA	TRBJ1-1	TGTGCCAGCAGTTACTCGATTGTGAACACTGAAGCTTTCTTT	CASSYSIVNTEAFF
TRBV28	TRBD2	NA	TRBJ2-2	TGTGCCAGCAGTCCGCTAGCGGGAGGCCCAGGCGGGGAGCTGTTTTTT	CASSPLAGGPGGELFF
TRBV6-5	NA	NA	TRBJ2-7	TGTGCCAGCACCAAAACCCCTGCCCCCTACGAGCAGTACTTC	CASTKTPAPYEQYF
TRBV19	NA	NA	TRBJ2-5	TGTGCTGTCCCCGTCGGGCTTTCTCAAGAGACCCAGTACTTC	CAVPVGLSQETQYF
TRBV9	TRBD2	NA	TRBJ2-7	TGTGCCAGCAGCGTAGAGGGTAGCGGGGAATACGAGCAGTACTTC	CASSVEGSGEYEQYF
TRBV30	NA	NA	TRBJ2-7	TGTGCCTGGTCAGTAGGGGTCTACGAGCAGTACTTC	CAWSVGVYEQYF
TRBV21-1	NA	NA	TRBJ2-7	TGTGCCAGAGCGGTGGAGGCAGGGGGCTGGTACGAGCAGTACTTC	CARAVEAGGWYEQYF
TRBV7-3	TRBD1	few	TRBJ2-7	TGTGCCAGCAGCCCCGACAGGGAAGTCGGCTACGAGCAGTACTTC	CASSPDREVGYEQYF
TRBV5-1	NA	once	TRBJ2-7	TGCGCCAGCAGAGCAGACAGCTCCTACGAGCAGTACTTC	CASRADSSYEQYF
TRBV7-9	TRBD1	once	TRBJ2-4	TGTGCCAGCAGCTTAGTTAAGGGGACAGGGAAGGCCAAAAACATTCAGTACTTC	CASSLVKGTGKAKNIQYF
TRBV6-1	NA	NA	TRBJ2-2	TGTGCCAGCATTCAGTCGGACGGCTACACCGGGGAGCTGTTTTTT	CASIQSDGYTGELFF
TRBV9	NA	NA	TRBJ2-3	TGTGCCAGCAGCGTAGAGGGCCCGACAGGGACTCGCACAGATACGCAGTATTTT	CASSVEGPTGTRTDTQYF
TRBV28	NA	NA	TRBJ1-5	TGTGCCAGCAGTCAGGGGTCTGCCTATAGCAATCAGCCCCAGCATTTT	CASSQGSAYSNQPQHF
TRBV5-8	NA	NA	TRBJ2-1	TGTGCCAGCAGCTTGGAGGGGGGGGGCCCCTACAATGAGCAGTTCTTC	CASSLEGGGPYNEQFF
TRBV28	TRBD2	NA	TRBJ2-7	TGTGCCAGCAGTTTAAGCGGGGGCGGCGACGAGCAGTACTTC	CASSLSGGGDEQYF
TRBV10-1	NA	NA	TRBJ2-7	TGCGCCAGCAGTGACGGGACCGCGGGCTACGAGCAGTACTTC	CASSDGTAGYEQYF
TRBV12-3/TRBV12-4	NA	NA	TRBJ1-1	TGTGCCAGCAGTAATAGGGTGAACACTGAAGCTTTCTTT	CASSNRVNTEAFF
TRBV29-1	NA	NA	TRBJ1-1	TGCAGCGCTGGTATCATGAACACTGAAGCTTTCTTT	CSAGIMNTEAFF
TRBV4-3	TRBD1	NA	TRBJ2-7	TGCGCCAGCAGCCAAGATCAGGGGGTTGCCTACGAGCAGTACTTC	CASSQDQGVAYEQYF
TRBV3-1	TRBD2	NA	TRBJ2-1	TGTGCCAGCAGCCAAGAGTTAGCGGGAGGGCCTATCTACAATGAGCAGTTCTTC	CASSQELAGGPIYNEQFF
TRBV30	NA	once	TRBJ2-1	TGTGCCTGGAGTGTACTGTCTGGGATTTACAATGAGCAGTTCTTC	CAWSVLSGIYNEQFF
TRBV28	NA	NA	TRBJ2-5	TGTGCCAGCAGGGGTGGCTGGAGGACCCAGTACTTC	CASRGGWRTQYF
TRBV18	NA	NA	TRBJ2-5	TGTGCCAGCTCACCACCGCCTAGCACCCCCCAAGAGACCCAGTACTTC	CASSPPPSTPQETQYF
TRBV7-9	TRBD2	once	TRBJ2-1	TGTGCCAGCAGCTTAGCGTCGGGACTAGCGGCCTACAATGAGCAGTTCTTC	CASSLASGLAAYNEQFF
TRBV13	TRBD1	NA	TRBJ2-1	TGTGCCAGCAGCTACCCACCAGGGGGTACTCCATACAATGAGCAGTTCTTC	CASSYPPGGTPYNEQFF
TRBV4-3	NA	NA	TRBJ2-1	TGCGCCAGCAGCCAATCCGCCCGGGGACACAATGAGCAGTTCTTC	CASSQSARGHNEQFF
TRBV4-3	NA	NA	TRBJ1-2	TGCGCGTCCCGCCGGGGGTTTGAAGGAGGTGGCTACACCTTC	CASRRGFEGGGYTF
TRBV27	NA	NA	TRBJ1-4	TGTGCCAGCAGTTTATCAGCGCGAACTAATGAAAAACTGTTTTTT	CASSLSARTNEKLFF
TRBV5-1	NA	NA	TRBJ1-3	TGCGCCAGCAGCTTGGAGTGGACAGCGTCTGGAAACACCATATATTTT	CASSLEWTASGNTIYF
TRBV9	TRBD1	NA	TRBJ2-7	TGTGCCAGCAGCGTAGGCCAGGGGGTTTCCTACGAGCAGTACTTC	CASSVGQGVSYEQYF
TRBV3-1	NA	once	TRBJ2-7	TGTGCCAGCAGCCAAGATCTAAGCGCGACCTACGAGCAGTACTTC	CASSQDLSATYEQYF
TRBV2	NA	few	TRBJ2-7	TGTGCCAGCAGTCCTGGCTACTCCAAGCACTACGAGCAGTACTTC	CASSPGYSKHYEQYF
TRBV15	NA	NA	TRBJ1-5	TGTGCCACCAGCAGAGATACGGGCTCGGGGCAGCCCCAGCATTTT	CATSRDTGSGQPQHF
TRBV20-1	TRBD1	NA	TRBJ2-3	TGCAGTGCTAGAGAGGCAGGGGGCATCCCAGATACGCAGTATTTT	CSAREAGGIPDTQYF
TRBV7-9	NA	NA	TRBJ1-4	TGTGCCAGCAGCTTAGCGAGCGCTAATGAAAAACTGTTTTTT	CASSLASANEKLFF
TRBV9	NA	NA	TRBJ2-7	TGTGCCAGCAGCGGAGCCGGGACGGCAACCTACGAGCAGTACTTC	CASSGAGTATYEQYF
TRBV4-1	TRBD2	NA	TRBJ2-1	TGCGCCAGCAGCCAAGTTCCCCAGGGAGGGTCCAATGAGCAGTTCTTC	CASSQVPQGGSNEQFF
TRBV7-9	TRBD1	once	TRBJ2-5	TGTGCCAGCAGGTATACAGGGGAAGAGACCCAGTACTTC	CASRYTGEETQYF
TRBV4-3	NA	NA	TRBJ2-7	TGCGCCAGCAGCCAGGATAGGGACCTCTACGAGCAGTACTTC	CASSQDRDLYEQYF
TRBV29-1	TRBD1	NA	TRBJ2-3	TGCAGCGTTGAAGATAGGGGACAGTTCACAGATACGCAGTATTTT	CSVEDRGQFTDTQYF
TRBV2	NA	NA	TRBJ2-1	TGTGCCAGCAGCCCCTACCCCCGACCTGAGCAGTTCTTC	CASSPYPRPEQFF
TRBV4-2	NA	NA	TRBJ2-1	TGTGCCAGCAGCCACACCTCCGTCAATGAGCAGTTCTTC	CASSHTSVNEQFF
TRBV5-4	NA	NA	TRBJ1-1	TGTGCCAGCAGCCTTTGGGGCCCTTACACTGAAGCTTTCTTT	CASSLWGPYTEAFF
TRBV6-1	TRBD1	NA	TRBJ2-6	TGTGCCAGCGGACAGGCCTCCGTCCCTGGGGCCAACGTCCTGACTTTC	CASGQASVPGANVLTF
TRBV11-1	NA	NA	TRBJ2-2	TGTGCCAGCAGCTTAGCGCGGCTTTTGGCGGGAAGCTCCACCGGGGAGCTGTTTTTT	CASSLARLLAGSSTGELFF
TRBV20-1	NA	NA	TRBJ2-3	TGCAGTGCTAGGACAGGAACTAGCACAGATACGCAGTATTTT	CSARTGTSTDTQYF
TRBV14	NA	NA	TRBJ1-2	TGTGCCAGCAGCCAAGGGATCCGCTATGGCTACACCTTC	CASSQGIRYGYTF
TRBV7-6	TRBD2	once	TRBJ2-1	TGTGCCAGCAGCCCAGGACTAGCGTTACACAATGAGCAGTTCTTC	CASSPGLALHNEQFF
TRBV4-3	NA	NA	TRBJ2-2	TGCGCCAGCAGCCAAATGGGGGGATCTGACACCGAGGAGCTGTTTTTT	CASSQMGGSDTEELFF